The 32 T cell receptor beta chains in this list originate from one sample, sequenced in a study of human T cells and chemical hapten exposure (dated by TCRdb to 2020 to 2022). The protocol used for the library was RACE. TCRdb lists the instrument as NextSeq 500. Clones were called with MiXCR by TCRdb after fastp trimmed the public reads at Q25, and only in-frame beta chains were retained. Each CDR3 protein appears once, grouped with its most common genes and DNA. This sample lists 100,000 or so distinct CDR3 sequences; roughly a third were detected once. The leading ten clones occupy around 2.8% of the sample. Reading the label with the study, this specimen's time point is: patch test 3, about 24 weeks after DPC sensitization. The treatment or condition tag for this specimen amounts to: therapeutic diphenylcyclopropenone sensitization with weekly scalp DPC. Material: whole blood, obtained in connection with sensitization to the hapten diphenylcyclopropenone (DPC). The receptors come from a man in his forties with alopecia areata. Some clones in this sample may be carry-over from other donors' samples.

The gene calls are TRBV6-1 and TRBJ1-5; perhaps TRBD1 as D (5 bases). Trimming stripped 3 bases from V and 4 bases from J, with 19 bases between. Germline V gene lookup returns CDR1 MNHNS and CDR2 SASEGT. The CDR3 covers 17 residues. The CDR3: CASSETRGVPGNQPQHF. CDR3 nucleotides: TGTGCCAGCAGTGAGACCCGGGGGGTTCCTGGGAATCAGCCCCAGCATTTT.

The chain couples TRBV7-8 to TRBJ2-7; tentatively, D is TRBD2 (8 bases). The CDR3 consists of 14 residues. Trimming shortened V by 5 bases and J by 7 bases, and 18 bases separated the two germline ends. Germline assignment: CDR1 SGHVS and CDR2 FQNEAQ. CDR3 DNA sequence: TGTGCCAGCAGCCATCGGGAGGGGGCGGGTGAGCAGTACGTC. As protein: CASSHREGAGEQYV.

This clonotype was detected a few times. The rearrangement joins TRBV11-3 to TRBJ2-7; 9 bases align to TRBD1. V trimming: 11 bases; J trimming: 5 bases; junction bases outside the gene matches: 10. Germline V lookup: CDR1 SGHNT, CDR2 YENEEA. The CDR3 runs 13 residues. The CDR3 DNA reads TGTGCCCCCCCTCCGGACAGGGGCCACGAGCAGTACGTC. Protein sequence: CAPPPDRGHEQYV.

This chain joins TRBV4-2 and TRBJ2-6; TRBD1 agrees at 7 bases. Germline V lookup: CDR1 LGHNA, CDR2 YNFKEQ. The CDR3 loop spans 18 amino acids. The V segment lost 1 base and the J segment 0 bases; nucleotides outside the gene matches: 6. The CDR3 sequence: CASSQVQGLSSGANVLTF. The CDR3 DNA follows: TGTGCCAGCAGCCAAGTACAGGGGCTCAGCTCTGGGGCCAACGTCCTGACTTTC.

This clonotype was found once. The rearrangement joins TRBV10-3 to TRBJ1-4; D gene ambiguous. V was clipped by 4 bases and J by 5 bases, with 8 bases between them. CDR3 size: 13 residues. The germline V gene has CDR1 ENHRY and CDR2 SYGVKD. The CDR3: CAISGAENEKLFF. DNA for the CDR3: TGTGCCATCAGTGGAGCGGAGAATGAAAAACTGTTTTTT.

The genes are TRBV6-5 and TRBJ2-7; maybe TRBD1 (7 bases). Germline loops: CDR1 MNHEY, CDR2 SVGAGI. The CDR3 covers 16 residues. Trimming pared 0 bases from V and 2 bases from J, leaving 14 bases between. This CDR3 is CASSYSQGGQTYEQYF. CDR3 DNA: TGTGCCAGCAGTTACTCGCAGGGGGGACAAACCTACGAGCAGTACTTC.

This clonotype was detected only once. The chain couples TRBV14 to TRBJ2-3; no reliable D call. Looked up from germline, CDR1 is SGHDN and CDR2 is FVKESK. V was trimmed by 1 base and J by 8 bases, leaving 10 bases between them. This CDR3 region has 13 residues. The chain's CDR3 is CASSQAPGVTQYF. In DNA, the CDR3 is TGTGCCAGCAGCCAAGCGCCAGGAGTTACGCAGTATTTT.

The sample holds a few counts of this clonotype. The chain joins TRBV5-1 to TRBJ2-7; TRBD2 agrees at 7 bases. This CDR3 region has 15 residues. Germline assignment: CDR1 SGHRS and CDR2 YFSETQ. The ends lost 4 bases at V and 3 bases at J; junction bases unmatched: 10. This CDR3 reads CASSPQREPRYEQYV. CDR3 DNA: TGCGCCAGCAGCCCCCAGCGGGAACCGCGCTACGAGCAGTACGTC.

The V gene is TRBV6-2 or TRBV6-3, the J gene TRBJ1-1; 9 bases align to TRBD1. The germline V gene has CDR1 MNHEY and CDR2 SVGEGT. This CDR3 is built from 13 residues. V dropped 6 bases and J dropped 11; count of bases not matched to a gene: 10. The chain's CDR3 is CASSGQGPPHAFF. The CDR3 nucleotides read TGTGCCAGCAGCGGACAGGGGCCGCCTCACGCTTTCTTT.

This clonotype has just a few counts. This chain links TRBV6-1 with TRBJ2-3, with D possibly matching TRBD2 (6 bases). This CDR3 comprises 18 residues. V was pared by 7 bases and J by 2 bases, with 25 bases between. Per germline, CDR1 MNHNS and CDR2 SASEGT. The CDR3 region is CASTATGLRLGATDTQYF. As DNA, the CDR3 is TGTGCCAGCACTGCGACGGGACTGAGACTAGGGGCCACAGATACGCAGTATTTT.

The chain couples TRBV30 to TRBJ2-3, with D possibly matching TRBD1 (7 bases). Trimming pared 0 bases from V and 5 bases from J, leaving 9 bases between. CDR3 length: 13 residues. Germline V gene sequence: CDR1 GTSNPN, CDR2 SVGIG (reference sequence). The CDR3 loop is CAWSVRGVDTQYF. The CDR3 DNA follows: TGTGCCTGGAGTGTCAGGGGGGTAGATACGCAGTATTTT.

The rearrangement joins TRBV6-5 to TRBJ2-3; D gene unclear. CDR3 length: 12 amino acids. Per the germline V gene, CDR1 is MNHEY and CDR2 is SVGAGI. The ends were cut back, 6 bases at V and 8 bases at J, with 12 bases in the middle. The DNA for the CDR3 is TGTGCCAGCAGCCCGTACGTGGGTACGCAGTATTTT. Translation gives CASSPYVGTQYF.

This CDR3 is CSASVRGYNSPLHF. In nucleotides, the CDR3 is TGCAGTGCTAGTGTCAGGGGATATAATTCACCCCTCCACTTT. The chain carries TRBV20-1 and TRBJ1-6; weak D call: TRBD1 (6 bases). Trimming removed 3 bases from V and 4 bases from J, with 10 bases in between. Germline CDR1 reads DFQATT; CDR2 reads SNEGSKA (reference sequence). The CDR3 is 14 residues long.

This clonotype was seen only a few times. The CDR3 here is CASTGLAGGETQYF. In DNA, the CDR3 is TGTGCCAGCACCGGACTAGCGGGAGGAGAGACCCAGTACTTC. J is TRBJ2-5 and V is TRBV2, with 14 bases identical to TRBD2. CDR3 length equals 14 residues. The V gene end was trimmed by 7 bases and the J gene end by 4 bases; junction bases not matched to a gene: 2. Germline V gene sequence: CDR1 SNHLY, CDR2 FYNNEI.

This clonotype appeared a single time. In DNA form, the CDR3 reads TGTGCCACCAGTGATTCCAGGGAAGCTGGCTACACCTTC. Protein product: CATSDSREAGYTF. V usage is TRBV24-1 and J usage is TRBJ1-2; D perhaps matches TRBD1 (5 bases). Trimming took off 2 bases at V and 7 bases at J, with 10 bases between the two ends. This CDR3 has 13 residues. Per the germline V gene, CDR1 is KGHDR and CDR2 is SFDVKD.

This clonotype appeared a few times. The chain's CDR3 is CASSTPGTDYTGELFF. The CDR3 DNA sequence: TGTGCCAGCAGTACTCCCGGGACAGATTACACCGGGGAGCTGTTTTTT. This chain uses TRBV27 with TRBJ2-2; 7 bases fit TRBD1. The germline V gene has CDR1 MNHEY and CDR2 SMNVEV (reference sequence). CDR3 length: 16 amino acids. Trimming removed 5 bases from V and 3 bases from J; junction bases left unmatched: 9.

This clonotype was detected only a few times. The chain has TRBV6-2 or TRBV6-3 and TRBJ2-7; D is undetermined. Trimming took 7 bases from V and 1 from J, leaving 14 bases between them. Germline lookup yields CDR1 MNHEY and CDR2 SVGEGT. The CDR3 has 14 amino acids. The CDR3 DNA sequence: TGTGCCAGCAAAAAAGGAATGATATCCTACGAGCAGTACGTC. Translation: CASKKGMISYEQYV.

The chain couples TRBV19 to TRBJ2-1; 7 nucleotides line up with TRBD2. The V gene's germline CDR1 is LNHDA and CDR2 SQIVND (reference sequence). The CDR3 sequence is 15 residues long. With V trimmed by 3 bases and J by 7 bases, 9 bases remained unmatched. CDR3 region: CASSISGEGRNEQFF. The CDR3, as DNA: TGTGCCAGTAGTATCTCGGGGGAGGGCCGTAATGAGCAGTTCTTC.

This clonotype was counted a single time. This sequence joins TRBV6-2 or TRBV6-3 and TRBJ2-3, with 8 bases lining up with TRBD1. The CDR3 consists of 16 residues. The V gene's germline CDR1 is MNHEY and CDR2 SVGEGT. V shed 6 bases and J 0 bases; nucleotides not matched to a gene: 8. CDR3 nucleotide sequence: TGTGCCAGCAGAAACCACCGGGACAGGAGCACAGATACGCAGTATTTT. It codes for CASRNHRDRSTDTQYF.

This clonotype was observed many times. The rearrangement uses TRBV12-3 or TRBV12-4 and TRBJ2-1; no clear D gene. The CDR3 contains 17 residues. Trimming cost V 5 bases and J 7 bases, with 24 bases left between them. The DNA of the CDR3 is TGTGCCAGCAGTATTTTGTCCATTGGGGATATCAAAAATGAGCAGTTCTTC. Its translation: CASSILSIGDIKNEQFF.

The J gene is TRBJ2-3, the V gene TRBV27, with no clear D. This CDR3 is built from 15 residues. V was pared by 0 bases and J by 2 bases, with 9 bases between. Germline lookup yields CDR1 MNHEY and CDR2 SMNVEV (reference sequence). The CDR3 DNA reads TGTGCCAGCAGTTTATCCCCCGGCTTCACAGATACGCAGTATTTT. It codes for CASSLSPGFTDTQYF.

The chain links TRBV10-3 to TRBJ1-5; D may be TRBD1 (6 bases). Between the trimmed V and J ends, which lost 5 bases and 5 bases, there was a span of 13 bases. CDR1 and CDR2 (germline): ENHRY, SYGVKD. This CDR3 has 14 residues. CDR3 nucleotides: TGTGCCATCAGTCCGGGCTCAGGGGATCAGCCCCAGCATTTT. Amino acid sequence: CAISPGSGDQPQHF.

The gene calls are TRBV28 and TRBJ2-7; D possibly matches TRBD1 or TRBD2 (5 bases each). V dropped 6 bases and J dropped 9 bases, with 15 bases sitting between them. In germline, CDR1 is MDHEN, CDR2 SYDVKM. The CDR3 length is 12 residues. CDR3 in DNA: TGTGCCAGCAGCTCCGGGGCCTCGTGGCAGTACGTC. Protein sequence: CASSSGASWQYV.

CDR3 in DNA: TGTGCCAGCAGTTACTCGATGGGTACCACTGAAGCTTTCTTT. This codes for CASSYSMGTTEAFF. The chain recombines TRBV6-2 or TRBV6-3 with TRBJ1-1; D is uncertain. CDR1 is MNHEY and CDR2 is SVGEGT in the germline V gene. The CDR3 totals 14 residues. V gave up 0 bases and J gave up 4 bases, with 9 bases separating them.

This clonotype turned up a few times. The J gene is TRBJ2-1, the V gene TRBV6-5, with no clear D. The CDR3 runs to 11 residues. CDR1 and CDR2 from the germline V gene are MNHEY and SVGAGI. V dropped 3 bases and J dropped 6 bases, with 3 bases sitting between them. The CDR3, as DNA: TGTGCCAGCAGTTATCTCAATGAGCAGTTCTTC. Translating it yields CASSYLNEQFF.

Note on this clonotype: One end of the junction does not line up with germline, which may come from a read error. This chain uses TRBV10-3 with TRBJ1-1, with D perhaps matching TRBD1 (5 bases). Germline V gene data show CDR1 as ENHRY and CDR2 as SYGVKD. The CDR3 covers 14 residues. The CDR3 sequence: CAIIEDLGGTEAFF. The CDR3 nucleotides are TGTGCCATCATTGAGGATCTTGGGGGCACTGAAGCTTTCTTT.

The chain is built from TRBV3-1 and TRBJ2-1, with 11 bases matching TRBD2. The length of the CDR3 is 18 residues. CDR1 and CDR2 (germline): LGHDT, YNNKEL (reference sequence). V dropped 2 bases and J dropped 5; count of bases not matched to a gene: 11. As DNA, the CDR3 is TGTGCCAGCAGCCAAAGGATTACACTAGCGGGAGTACACAATGAGCAGTTCTTC. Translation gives CASSQRITLAGVHNEQFF.

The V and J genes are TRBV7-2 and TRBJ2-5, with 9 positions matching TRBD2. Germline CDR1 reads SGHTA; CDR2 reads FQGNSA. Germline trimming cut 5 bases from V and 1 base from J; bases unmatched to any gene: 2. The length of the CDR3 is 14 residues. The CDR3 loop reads CASSPSGTQETQYF. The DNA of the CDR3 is TGTGCCAGCAGCCCTAGCGGGACCCAAGAGACCCAGTACTTC.

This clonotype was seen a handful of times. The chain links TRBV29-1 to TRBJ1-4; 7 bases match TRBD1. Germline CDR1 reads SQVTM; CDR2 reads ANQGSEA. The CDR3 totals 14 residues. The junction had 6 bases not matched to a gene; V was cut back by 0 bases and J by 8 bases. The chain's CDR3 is CSVEDERGREKLFF. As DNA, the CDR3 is TGCAGCGTTGAAGATGAAAGGGGGCGCGAAAAACTGTTTTTT.

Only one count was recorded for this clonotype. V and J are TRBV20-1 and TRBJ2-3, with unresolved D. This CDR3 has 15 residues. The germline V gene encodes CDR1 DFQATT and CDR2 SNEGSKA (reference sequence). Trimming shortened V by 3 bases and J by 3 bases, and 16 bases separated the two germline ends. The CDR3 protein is CSASPEVPRTDTQYF. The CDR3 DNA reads TGCAGTGCTAGCCCGGAAGTCCCGCGGACAGATACGCAGTATTTT.

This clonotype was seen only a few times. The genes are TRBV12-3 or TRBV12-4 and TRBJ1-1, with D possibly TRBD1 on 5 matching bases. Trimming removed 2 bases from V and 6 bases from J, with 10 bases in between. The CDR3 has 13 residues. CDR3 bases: TGTGCCAGCAGTTTATCAGACAGCGCTGAAGCTTTCTTT. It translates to CASSLSDSAEAFF.

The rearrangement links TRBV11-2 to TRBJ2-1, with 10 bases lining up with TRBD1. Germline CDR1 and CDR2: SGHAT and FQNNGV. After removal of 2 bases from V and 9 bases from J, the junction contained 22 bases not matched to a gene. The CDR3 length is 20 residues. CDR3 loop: CASSLRQGAGSRRAPGEQFF. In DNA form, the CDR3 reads TGTGCCAGCAGCTTACGACAGGGGGCGGGAAGTCGGCGGGCGCCGGGTGAGCAGTTCTTC.